A selection of T cell receptor beta chains follows, all from one sample in a study of beta chain features in type 1 diabetes. The method was immunoSEQ multiplex PCR; TCRdb's version includes in-frame clones alone and lacks a portion of them. This table has 430,000 or so clones, about an eighth appearing once. Input material: naive CD4+ T cells from blood. These receptor sequences come from a woman between 18 and 29 years old in good health. Each CDR3 is given with its conserved first and last residue. Fields, in order: V gene, clone size, J gene, D gene, CDR3 DNA, CDR3 protein. The D gene is left open where the match is weak. Clone size, where shown, is once, few, many, or a class for clones that have expanded.

v_call: TRBV2; clone_size: few; j_call: TRBJ2-7; d_call: TRBD1; cdr3_nt: TGTGCCAGCAGTCGACAGGGTAGCTCCTACGAGCAGTACTTC; cdr3_aa: CASSRQGSSYEQYF
v_call: TRBV18; clone_size: few; j_call: TRBJ2-5; d_call: TRBD1; cdr3_nt: TGTGCCAGCTCACCTTCGACAGGGGGCAGAGAGACCCAGTACTTC; cdr3_aa: CASSPSTGGRETQYF
v_call: TRBV5-1; clone_size: few; j_call: TRBJ2-1; d_call: TRBD1; cdr3_nt: TGCGCCAGCAGCTTGAATACAGGGGCCTACAATGAGCAGTTCTTC; cdr3_aa: CASSLNTGAYNEQFF
v_call: TRBV9; clone_size: .; j_call: TRBJ1-6; d_call: .; cdr3_nt: TGTGCCAGCAGCTACCGGGGGATAAATTCACCCCTCCACTTT; cdr3_aa: CASSYRGINSPLHF
v_call: TRBV11-2; clone_size: few; j_call: TRBJ1-1; d_call: TRBD1; cdr3_nt: TGTGCCAGCTACGACGGGACAGCGAACACTGAAGCTTTCTTT; cdr3_aa: CASYDGTANTEAFF
v_call: TRBV30; clone_size: few; j_call: TRBJ1-1; d_call: .; cdr3_nt: TGTGCCTGGAGAATTAACAGCTTGAACACTGAAGCTTTCTTT; cdr3_aa: CAWRINSLNTEAFF
v_call: TRBV30; clone_size: few; j_call: TRBJ1-1; d_call: .; cdr3_nt: TGTGCCTGGGCCCCGGGAATGATGAACACTGAAGCTTTCTTT; cdr3_aa: CAWAPGMMNTEAFF
v_call: TRBV2; clone_size: .; j_call: TRBJ1-1; d_call: .; cdr3_nt: TGTGCCAGCAGTCCGATCGGGGGATCCACTGAAGCTTTCTTT; cdr3_aa: CASSPIGGSTEAFF
v_call: TRBV9; clone_size: .; j_call: TRBJ2-1; d_call: .; cdr3_nt: TGTGCCAGCAGCATCAGTGGGGGCTCCTACAATGAGCAGTTCTTC; cdr3_aa: CASSISGGSYNEQFF
v_call: TRBV7-3; clone_size: .; j_call: TRBJ2-5; d_call: .; cdr3_nt: TGTGCCAGTTCAGCAGGAGCGCGGGAGACCCAGTACTTC; cdr3_aa: CASSAGARETQYF
v_call: TRBV30; clone_size: few; j_call: TRBJ1-3; d_call: .; cdr3_nt: TGTGCCTGGAATCCGGGGTCTGGAAACACCATATATTTT; cdr3_aa: CAWNPGSGNTIYF
v_call: TRBV6-6; clone_size: .; j_call: TRBJ2-1; d_call: TRBD1; cdr3_nt: TGTGCCAGCAGTGGTACAGGGGGCTCCTACAATGAGCAGTTCTTC; cdr3_aa: CASSGTGGSYNEQFF
v_call: TRBV4-2; clone_size: .; j_call: TRBJ2-1; d_call: TRBD2; cdr3_nt: TGTGCCAGCAGCCTCCCCACTAGCGGGATCCGGAATGAGCAGTTCTTC; cdr3_aa: CASSLPTSGIRNEQFF
v_call: TRBV29-1; clone_size: few; j_call: TRBJ1-2; d_call: .; cdr3_nt: TGCAGCGTCTACTTACGCACGGGGGAGGGCTACACCTTC; cdr3_aa: CSVYLRTGEGYTF
v_call: TRBV9; clone_size: .; j_call: TRBJ2-2; d_call: .; cdr3_nt: TGTGCCAGCAGCGCTGCGGGACAAAACACCGGGGAGCTGTTTTTT; cdr3_aa: CASSAAGQNTGELFF
v_call: TRBV5-4; clone_size: few; j_call: TRBJ2-4; d_call: .; cdr3_nt: TGTGCCAGCAGCTCCAAGGCCGGCAAAAACATTCAGTACTTC; cdr3_aa: CASSSKAGKNIQYF
v_call: TRBV13; clone_size: .; j_call: TRBJ2-5; d_call: .; cdr3_nt: TGTGCCAGCAGCTTTGACAGGTTGGGAGAGACCCAGTACTTC; cdr3_aa: CASSFDRLGETQYF
v_call: TRBV29-1; clone_size: .; j_call: TRBJ2-3; d_call: TRBD1; cdr3_nt: TGCAGCGTTGGAGGACAGGGGGCAGATACGCAGTATTTT; cdr3_aa: CSVGGQGADTQYF
v_call: TRBV9; clone_size: few; j_call: TRBJ2-1; d_call: .; cdr3_nt: TGTGCCAGCAGCGTAGAGGCCAATTCCGACTACAATGAGCAGTTCTTC; cdr3_aa: CASSVEANSDYNEQFF
v_call: TRBV2; clone_size: .; j_call: TRBJ1-6; d_call: .; cdr3_nt: TGTGCCAGCAGTGAAGGGATAATATCACCCCTCCACTTT; cdr3_aa: CASSEGIISPLHF
v_call: TRBV7-3; clone_size: few; j_call: TRBJ2-1; d_call: TRBD2; cdr3_nt: TGTGCCAGCAGCTCGGGACTAGCGATTGAGCAGTTCTTC; cdr3_aa: CASSSGLAIEQFF
v_call: TRBV28; clone_size: few; j_call: TRBJ2-1; d_call: .; cdr3_nt: TGTGCCAGCGCTATCGACCACACCTGGCAGTTCTTC; cdr3_aa: CASAIDHTWQFF
v_call: TRBV9; clone_size: .; j_call: TRBJ1-4; d_call: .; cdr3_nt: TGTGCCAGCAGCCCAACAGGGACACCTAATGAAAAACTGTTTTTT; cdr3_aa: CASSPTGTPNEKLFF
v_call: TRBV11-2; clone_size: .; j_call: TRBJ1-1; d_call: TRBD1; cdr3_nt: TGTGCCAGCAGCCTCCGACAGGGGGCTGGCACTGAAGCTTTCTTT; cdr3_aa: CASSLRQGAGTEAFF
v_call: TRBV4-2; clone_size: .; j_call: TRBJ1-1; d_call: .; cdr3_nt: TGTGCCAGCAGCCAAGTTGGGGGCACTGAAGCTTTCTTT; cdr3_aa: CASSQVGGTEAFF
v_call: TRBV4-3; clone_size: once; j_call: TRBJ2-2; d_call: TRBD1; cdr3_nt: TGCGCCAGCAGCCAAGTGGGGACAGCCACCGGGGAGCTGTTTTTT; cdr3_aa: CASSQVGTATGELFF
v_call: TRBV4-1; clone_size: .; j_call: TRBJ1-3; d_call: .; cdr3_nt: TGCGCCAGCAGCCAAGTTGGGCCCGGAAACACCATATATTTT; cdr3_aa: CASSQVGPGNTIYF
v_call: TRBV4-1; clone_size: .; j_call: TRBJ1-4; d_call: .; cdr3_nt: TGCGCCAGCAGCCAAAGTCCCCCGTGGGACGCAACTAATGAAAAACTGTTTTTT; cdr3_aa: CASSQSPPWDATNEKLFF
v_call: TRBV29-1; clone_size: few; j_call: TRBJ2-1; d_call: .; cdr3_nt: TGCAGCGTTGACGGCGGGGCTTACTCCTACAATGAGCAGTTCTTC; cdr3_aa: CSVDGGAYSYNEQFF
v_call: TRBV13; clone_size: many; j_call: TRBJ2-6; d_call: .; cdr3_nt: TGTGCCAGCAGCTTCTCAGGCTCTGGGGCCAACGTCCTGACTTTC; cdr3_aa: CASSFSGSGANVLTF
v_call: TRBV11-2; clone_size: .; j_call: TRBJ2-2; d_call: .; cdr3_nt: TGTGCCAGCAGTTCCATAAGCCGGGACGTTGGGGAGCTGTTTTTT; cdr3_aa: CASSSISRDVGELFF
v_call: TRBV7-2; clone_size: few; j_call: TRBJ1-6; d_call: TRBD1; cdr3_nt: TGTGCCAGCAGCTTAGGAGGGACAGGGAATTCACCCCTCCACTTT; cdr3_aa: CASSLGGTGNSPLHF